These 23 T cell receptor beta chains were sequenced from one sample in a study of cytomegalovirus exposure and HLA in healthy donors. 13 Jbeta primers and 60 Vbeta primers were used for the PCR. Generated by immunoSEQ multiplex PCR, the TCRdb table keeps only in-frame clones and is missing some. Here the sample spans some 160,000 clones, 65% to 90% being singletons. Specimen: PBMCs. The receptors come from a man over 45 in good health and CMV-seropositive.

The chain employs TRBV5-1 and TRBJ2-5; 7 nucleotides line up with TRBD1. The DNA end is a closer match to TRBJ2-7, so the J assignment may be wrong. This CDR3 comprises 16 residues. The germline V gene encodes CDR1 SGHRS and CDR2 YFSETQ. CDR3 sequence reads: CASSLAGQVLSYEQYF. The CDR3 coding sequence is TGCGCCAGCAGCTTGGCTGGACAGGTCCTCTCCTACGAGCAGTACTTC.

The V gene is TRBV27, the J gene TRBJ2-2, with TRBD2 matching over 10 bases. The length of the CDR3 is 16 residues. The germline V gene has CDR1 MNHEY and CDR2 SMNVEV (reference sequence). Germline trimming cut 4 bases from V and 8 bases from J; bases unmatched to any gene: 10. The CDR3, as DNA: TGTGCCAGCAGTTCTCAGCGGGAGGGCCCAGCTGGGGAGCTGTTTTTT. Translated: CASSSQREGPAGELFF.

The CDR3 sequence: CASSVRQGARETQYF. The CDR3 region has the DNA TGTGCCAGCAGCGTAAGACAGGGGGCAAGAGAGACCCAGTACTTC. V gene TRBV7-7 combines with J gene TRBJ2-5, with 10 bases identical to TRBD1. Trimming at V came to 5 bases and at J to 4 bases, leaving 7 bases not matched to a gene. The CDR3 has 15 residues. The V gene's germline CDR1 is SSHAT and CDR2 FNYEAQ (reference sequence).

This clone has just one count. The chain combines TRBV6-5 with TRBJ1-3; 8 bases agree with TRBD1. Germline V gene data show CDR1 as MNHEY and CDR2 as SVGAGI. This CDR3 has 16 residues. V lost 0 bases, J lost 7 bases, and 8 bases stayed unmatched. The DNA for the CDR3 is TGTGCCAGCAGTTACTCTACCGCAGGGGGCGCGAACACCATATATTTT. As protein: CASSYSTAGGANTIYF.

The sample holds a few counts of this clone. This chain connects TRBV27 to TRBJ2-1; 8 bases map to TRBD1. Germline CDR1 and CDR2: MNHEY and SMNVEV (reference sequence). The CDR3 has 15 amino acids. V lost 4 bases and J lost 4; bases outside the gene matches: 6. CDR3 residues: CASSSRQGRYNEQFF. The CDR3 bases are TGTGCCAGCAGTTCCAGACAGGGGAGGTACAATGAGCAGTTCTTC.

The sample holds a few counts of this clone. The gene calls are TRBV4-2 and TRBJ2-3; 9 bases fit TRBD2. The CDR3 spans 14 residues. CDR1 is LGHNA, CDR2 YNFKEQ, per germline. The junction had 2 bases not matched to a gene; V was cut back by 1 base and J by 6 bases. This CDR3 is CASSQGTSEDTQYF. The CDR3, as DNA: TGTGCCAGCAGCCAAGGGACTAGCGAGGATACGCAGTATTTT.

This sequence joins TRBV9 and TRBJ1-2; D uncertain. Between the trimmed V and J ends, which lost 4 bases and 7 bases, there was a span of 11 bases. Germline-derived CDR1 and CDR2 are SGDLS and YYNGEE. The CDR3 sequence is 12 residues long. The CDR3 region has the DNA TGTGCCAGCAGCCACACAGTAACTGGCTACACCTTC. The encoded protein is CASSHTVTGYTF.

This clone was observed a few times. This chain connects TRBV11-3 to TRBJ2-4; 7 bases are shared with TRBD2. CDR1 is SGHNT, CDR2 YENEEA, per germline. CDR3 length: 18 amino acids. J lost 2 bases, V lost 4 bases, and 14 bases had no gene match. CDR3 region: CASSSLDRWRETKNIQYF. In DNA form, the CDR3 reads TGTGCCAGCAGCTCCCTCGACCGGTGGCGGGAGACCAAAAACATTCAGTACTTC.

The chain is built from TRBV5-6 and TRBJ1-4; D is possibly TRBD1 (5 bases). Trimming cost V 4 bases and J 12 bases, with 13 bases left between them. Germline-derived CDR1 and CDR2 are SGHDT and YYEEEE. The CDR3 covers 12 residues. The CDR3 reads CASSPRGLQLFF. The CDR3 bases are TGTGCCAGCAGCCCCCGGGGGTTGCAACTGTTTTTT.

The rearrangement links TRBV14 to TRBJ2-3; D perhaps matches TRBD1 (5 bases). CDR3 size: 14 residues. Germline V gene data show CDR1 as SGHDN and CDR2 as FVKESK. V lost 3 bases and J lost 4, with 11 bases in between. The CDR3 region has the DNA TGTGCCAGCAGCCAGACAGTTCTCGCAGATACGCAGTATTTT. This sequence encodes CASSQTVLADTQYF.

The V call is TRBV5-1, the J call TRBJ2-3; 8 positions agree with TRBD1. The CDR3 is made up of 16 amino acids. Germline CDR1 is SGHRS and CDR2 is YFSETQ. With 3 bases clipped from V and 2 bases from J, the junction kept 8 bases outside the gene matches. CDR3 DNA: TGCGCCAGCAGCTCCGGGACAGGACTCTTCACAGATACGCAGTATTTT. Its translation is CASSSGTGLFTDTQYF.

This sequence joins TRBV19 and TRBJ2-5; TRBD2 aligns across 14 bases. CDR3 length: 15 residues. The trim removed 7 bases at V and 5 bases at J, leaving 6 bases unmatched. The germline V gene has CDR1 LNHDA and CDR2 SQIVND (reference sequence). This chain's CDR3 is CASTKGTSGSETQYF. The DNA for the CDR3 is TGTGCCAGTACCAAAGGGACTAGCGGGAGCGAGACCCAGTACTTC.

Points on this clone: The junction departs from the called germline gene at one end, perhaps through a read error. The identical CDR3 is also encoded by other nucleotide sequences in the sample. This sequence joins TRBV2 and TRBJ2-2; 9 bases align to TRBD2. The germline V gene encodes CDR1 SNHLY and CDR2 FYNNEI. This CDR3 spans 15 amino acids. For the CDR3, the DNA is TGTGCCAGCGTATCTAGCGGGGTAAACACCGGAGAGCTGTTTTTT. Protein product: CASVSSGVNTGELFF.

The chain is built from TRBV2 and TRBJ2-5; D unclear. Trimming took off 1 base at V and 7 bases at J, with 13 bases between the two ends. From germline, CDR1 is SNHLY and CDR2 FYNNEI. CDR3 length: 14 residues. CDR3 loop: CASSEGWVEATQYF. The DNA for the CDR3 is TGTGCCAGCAGTGAAGGTTGGGTTGAGGCGACCCAGTACTTC.

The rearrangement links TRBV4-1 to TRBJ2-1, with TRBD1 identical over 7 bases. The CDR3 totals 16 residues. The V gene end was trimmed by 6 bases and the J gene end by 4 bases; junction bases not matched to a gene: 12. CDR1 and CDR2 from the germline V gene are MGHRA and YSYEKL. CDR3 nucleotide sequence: TGCGCCAGCAGTAAAGGGGGACAGAAGCATTACAATGAGCAGTTCTTC. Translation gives CASSKGGQKHYNEQFF.

The CDR3 DNA is TGTGCCAGCAAAGACAGGAACTATGGCTACACCTTC. This codes for CASKDRNYGYTF. This chain uses TRBV9 with TRBJ1-2; D may be TRBD1 (6 bases). The germline V gene has CDR1 SGDLS and CDR2 YYNGEE. The CDR3 sequence is 12 residues long. V was pared by 6 bases and J by 2 bases, with 8 bases between.

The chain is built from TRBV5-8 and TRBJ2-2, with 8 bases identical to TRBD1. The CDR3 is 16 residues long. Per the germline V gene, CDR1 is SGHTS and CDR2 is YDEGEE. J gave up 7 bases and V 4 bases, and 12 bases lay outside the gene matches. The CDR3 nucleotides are TGTGCCAGCAGCCCCGGGACAGGCCGTATGAGCGGGGAGCTGTTTTTT. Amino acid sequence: CASSPGTGRMSGELFF.

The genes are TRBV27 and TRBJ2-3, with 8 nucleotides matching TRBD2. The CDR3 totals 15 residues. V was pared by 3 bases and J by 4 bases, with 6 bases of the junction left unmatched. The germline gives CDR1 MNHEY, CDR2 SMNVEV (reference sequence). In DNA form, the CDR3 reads TGTGCCAGCAGTTTCGGGAGGGCCCGCCCAGATACGCAGTATTTT. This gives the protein CASSFGRARPDTQYF.

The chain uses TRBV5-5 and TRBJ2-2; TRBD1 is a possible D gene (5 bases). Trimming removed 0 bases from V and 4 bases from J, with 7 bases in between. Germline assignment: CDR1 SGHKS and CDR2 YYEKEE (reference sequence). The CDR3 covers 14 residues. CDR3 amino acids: CASSLGRVTGELFF. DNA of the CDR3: TGTGCCAGCAGCTTGGGCAGGGTCACCGGGGAGCTGTTTTTT.

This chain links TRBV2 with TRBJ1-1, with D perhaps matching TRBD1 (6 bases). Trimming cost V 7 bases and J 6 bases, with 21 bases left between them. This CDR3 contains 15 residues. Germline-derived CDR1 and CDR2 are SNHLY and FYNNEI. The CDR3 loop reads CASIPSRGRNAEAFF. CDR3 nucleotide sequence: TGTGCCAGCATCCCTTCCAGGGGAAGAAACGCTGAAGCTTTCTTT.

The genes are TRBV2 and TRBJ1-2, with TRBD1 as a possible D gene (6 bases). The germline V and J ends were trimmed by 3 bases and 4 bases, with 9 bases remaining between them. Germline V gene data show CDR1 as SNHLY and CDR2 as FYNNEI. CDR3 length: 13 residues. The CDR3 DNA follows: TGTGCCAGCAGTGAGACAGGCGCCTATGGCTACACCTTC. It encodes CASSETGAYGYTF.

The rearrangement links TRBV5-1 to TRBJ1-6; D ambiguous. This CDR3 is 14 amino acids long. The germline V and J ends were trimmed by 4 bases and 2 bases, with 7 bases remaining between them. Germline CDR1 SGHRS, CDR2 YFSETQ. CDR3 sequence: CASSKEAYNSPLHF. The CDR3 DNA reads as TGCGCCAGCAGCAAGGAGGCCTATAATTCACCCCTCCACTTT. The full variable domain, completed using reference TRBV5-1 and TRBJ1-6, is KAGVTQTPRYLIKTRGQQVTLSCSPISGHRSVSWYQQTPGQGLQFLFEYFSETQRNKGNFPGRFSGRQFSNSRSEMNVSTLELGDSALYLCASSKEAYNSPLHFGNGTRLTVT.

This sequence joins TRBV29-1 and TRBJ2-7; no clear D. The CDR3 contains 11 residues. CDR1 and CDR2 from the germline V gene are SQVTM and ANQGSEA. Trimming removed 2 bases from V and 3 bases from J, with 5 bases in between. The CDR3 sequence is CSVEHNYEQYF. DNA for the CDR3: TGCAGCGTTGAACACAACTACGAGCAGTACTTC.